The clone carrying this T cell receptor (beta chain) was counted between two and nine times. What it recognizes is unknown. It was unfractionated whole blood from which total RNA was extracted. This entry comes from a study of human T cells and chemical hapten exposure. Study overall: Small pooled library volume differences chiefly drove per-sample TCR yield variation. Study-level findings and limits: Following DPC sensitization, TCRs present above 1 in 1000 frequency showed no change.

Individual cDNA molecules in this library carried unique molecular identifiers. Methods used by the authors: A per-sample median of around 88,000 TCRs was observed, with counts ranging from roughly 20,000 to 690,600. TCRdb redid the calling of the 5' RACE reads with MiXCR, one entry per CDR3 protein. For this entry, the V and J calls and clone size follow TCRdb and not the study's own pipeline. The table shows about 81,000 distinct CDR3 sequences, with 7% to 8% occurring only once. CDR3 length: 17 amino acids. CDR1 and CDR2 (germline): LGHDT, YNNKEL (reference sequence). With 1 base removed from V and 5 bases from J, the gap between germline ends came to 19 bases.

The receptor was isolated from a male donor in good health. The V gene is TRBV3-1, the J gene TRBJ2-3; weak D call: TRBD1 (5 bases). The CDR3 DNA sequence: TGTGCCAGCAGCCAAGGGAAGGGATACAGGTATAAAGATACGCAGTATTTT. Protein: CASSQGKGYRYKDTQYF.